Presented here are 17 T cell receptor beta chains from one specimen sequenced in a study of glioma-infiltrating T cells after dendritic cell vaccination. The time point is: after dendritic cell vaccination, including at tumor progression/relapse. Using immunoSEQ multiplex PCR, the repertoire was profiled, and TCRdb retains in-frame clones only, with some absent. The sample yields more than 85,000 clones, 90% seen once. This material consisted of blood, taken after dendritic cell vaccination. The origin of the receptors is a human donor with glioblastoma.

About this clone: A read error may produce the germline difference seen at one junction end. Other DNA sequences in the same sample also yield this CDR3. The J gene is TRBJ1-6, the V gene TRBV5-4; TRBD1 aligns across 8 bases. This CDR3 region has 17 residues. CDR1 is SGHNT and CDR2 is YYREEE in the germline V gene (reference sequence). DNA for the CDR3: TGTGCCAGCAGCCTTAGGACAGGGTCCATCTATAATTCCCCCCTCCACTTT. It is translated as CASSLRTGSIYNSPLHF.

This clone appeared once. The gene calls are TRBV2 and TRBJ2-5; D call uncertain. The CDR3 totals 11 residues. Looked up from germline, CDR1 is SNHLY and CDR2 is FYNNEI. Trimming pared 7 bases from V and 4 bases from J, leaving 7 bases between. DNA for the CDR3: TGTGCCAGCAAGAGGTTAGAGACCCAGTACTTC. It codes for CASKRLETQYF. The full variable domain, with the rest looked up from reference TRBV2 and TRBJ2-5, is EPEVTQTPSHQVTQMGQEVILRCVPISNHLYFYWYRQILGQKVEFLVSFYNNEISEKSEIFDDQFSVERPDGSNFTLKIRSTKLEDSAMYFCASKRLETQYFGPGTRLLVL.

CDR3 in amino acids: CASSLGVAVGQLEKLFF. The CDR3 coding sequence is TGTGCCAGCAGCTTAGGAGTCGCCGTGGGACAGTTGGAAAAACTGTTTTTT. The gene calls are TRBV11-3 and TRBJ1-4, with TRBD1 matching 7 bases. The ends lost 1 base at V and 8 bases at J; junction bases unmatched: 13. The CDR3 has 17 amino acids. The V gene's germline CDR1 is SGHNT and CDR2 YENEEA.

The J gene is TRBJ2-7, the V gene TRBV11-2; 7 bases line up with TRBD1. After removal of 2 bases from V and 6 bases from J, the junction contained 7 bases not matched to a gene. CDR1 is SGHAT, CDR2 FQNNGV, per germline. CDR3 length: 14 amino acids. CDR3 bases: TGTGCCAGCAGCTTAATGAGACAGGGCTTCGAGCAGTACTTC. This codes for CASSLMRQGFEQYF.

CDR3 nucleotides: TGTGCCATCAGTGAGGAGGGTTCCCCGTACTTC. Protein sequence: CAISEEGSPYF. V is TRBV10-3 and J is TRBJ2-7, with a possible D match to TRBD2 (5 bases). The CDR3 contains 11 residues. Germline loops: CDR1 ENHRY, CDR2 SYGVKD. Deletions cut 2 bases from V and 12 bases from J, with 11 bases between.

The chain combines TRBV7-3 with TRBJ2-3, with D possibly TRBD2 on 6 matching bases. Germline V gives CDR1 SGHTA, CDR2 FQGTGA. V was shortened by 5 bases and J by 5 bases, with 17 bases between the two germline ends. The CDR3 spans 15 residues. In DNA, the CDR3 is TGTGCCAGCAGCGCTTCCGGGACTTCGGGAGATACGCAGTATTTT. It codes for CASSASGTSGDTQYF.

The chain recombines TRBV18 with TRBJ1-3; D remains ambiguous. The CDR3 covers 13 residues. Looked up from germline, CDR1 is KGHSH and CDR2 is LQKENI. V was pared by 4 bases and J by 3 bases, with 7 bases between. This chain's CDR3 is CASSQRIGNTIYF. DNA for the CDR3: TGTGCCAGCTCACAGCGAATTGGAAACACCATATATTTT.

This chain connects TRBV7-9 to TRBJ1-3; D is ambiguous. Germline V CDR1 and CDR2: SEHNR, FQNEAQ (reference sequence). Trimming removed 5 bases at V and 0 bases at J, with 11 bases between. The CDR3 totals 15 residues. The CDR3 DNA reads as TGTGCCAGCAGCCCCTCATCGAGCTCTGGAAACACCATATATTTT. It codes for CASSPSSSSGNTIYF.

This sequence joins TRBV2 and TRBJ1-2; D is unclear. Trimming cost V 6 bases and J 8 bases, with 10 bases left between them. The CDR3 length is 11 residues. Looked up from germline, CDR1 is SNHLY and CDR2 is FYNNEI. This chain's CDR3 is CASRYREGYTF. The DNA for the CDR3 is TGTGCCAGCAGGTACAGAGAAGGCTACACCTTC.

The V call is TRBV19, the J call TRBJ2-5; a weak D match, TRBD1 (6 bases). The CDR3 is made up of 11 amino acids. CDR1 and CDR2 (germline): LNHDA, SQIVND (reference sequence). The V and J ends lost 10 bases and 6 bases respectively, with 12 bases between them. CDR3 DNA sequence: TGTGCCACCGGACAGACGAAGACCCAGTACTTC. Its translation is CATGQTKTQYF.

CDR3 coding DNA: TGTGCCACCAGCAGAGACCACGGTAAATACGTGCAGTTCTTC. It encodes CATSRDHGKYVQFF. The V and J genes are TRBV15 and TRBJ2-1; no definite D call. This CDR3 has 14 residues. Per germline, CDR1 LNHNV and CDR2 YYDKDF (reference sequence). Between the trimmed V and J ends, which lost 0 bases and 12 bases, there was a span of 15 bases.

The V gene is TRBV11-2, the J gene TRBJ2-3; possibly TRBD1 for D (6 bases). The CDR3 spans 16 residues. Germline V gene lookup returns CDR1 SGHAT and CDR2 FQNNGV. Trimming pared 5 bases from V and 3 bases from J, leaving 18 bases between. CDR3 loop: CASSPATQGGTDTQYF. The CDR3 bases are TGTGCCAGCAGCCCGGCTACCCAAGGGGGAACAGATACGCAGTATTTT.

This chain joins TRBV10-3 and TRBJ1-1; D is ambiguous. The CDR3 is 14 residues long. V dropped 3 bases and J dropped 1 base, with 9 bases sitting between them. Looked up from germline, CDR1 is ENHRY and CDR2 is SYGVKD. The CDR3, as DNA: TGTGCCATCAGTGAAGTACAGACGAACACTGAAGCTTTCTTT. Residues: CAISEVQTNTEAFF.

CDR3 DNA sequence: TGTGCCAGCAGATCCGGGACAGGGGGCTCGGGCACAGATACGCAGTATTTT. Translating gives CASRSGTGGSGTDTQYF. V and J are TRBV11-3 and TRBJ2-3; 12 bases line up with TRBD1. Trimming cost V 6 bases and J 1 base; bases outside gene matches: 8. Looked up from germline, CDR1 is SGHNT and CDR2 is YENEEA. This CDR3 is built from 17 residues. Full variable domain (rest looked up from reference TRBV11-3 and TRBJ2-3): EAGVVQSPRYKIIEKKQPVAFWCNPISGHNTLYWYLQNLGQGPELLIRYENEEAVDDSQLPKDRFSAERLKGVDSTLKIQPAELGDSAVYLCASRSGTGGSGTDTQYFGPGTRLTVL.

CDR3 sequence: CASSSGSPDTQYF. The CDR3 DNA is TGTGCCAGCAGCTCAGGGTCCCCAGATACGCAGTATTTT. The rearrangement uses TRBV7-3 and TRBJ2-3, with D possibly matching TRBD1 (5 bases). V was clipped by 4 bases and J by 4 bases, with 9 bases between them. The CDR3 extends over 13 amino acids. Germline V CDR1 and CDR2: SGHTA, FQGTGA.

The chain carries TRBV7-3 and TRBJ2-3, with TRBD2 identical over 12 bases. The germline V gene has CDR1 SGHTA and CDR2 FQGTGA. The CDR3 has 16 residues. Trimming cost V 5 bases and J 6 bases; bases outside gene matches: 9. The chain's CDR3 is CASSRGLAGRVDTQYF. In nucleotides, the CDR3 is TGTGCCAGCAGCCGTGGACTAGCGGGGCGTGTGGATACGCAGTATTTT.

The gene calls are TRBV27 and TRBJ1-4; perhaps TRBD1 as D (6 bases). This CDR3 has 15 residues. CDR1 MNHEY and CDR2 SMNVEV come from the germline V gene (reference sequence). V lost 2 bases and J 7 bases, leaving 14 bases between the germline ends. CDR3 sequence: CASSLRQGLGEKLFF. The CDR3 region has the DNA TGTGCCAGCAGTTTACGGCAGGGGTTGGGTGAAAAACTGTTTTTT.